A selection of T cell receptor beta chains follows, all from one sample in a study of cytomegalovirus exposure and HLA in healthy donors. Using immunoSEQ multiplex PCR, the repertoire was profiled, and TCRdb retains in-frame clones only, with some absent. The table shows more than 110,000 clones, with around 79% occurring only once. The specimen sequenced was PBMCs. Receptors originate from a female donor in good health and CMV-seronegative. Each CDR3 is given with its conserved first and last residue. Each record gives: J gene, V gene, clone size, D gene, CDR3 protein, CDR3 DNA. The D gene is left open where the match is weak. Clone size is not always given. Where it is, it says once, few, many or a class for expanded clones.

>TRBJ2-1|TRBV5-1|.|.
CASRALTGYNEQFF
TGCGCCAGCAGAGCCCTGACAGGCTACAATGAGCAGTTCTTC
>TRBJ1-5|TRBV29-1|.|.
CSVDPGGNQPQHF
TGCAGCGTAGACCCGGGAGGGAATCAGCCCCAGCATTTT
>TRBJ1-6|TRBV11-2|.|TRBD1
CASSLDPGRGIYNSPLHF
TGTGCCAGCAGCTTAGATCCCGGCAGGGGGATTTATAATTCACCCCTCCACTTT
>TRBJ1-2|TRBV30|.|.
CAWSVGAGWGYTF
TGTGCCTGGAGTGTAGGAGCGGGTTGGGGCTACACCTTC
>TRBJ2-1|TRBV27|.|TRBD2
CASQTSGRVHEQFF
TGTGCCAGCCAGACTAGCGGGAGAGTCCATGAGCAGTTCTTC
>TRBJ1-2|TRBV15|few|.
CATSRDYSKGVGYGYTF
TGTGCCACCAGCAGAGATTATTCCAAGGGGGTAGGGTATGGCTACACCTTC
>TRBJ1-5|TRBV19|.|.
CASTMRNQPQHF
TGTGCCAGTACCATGAGGAATCAGCCCCAGCATTTT
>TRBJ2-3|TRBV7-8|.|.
CASIQDSSSTDTQYF
TGTGCCAGCATCCAGGACTCCTCTAGCACAGATACGCAGTATTTT
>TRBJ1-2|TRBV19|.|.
CASSPRTEDSFYGYTF
TGTGCCAGTAGTCCCAGGACAGAGGACTCTTTCTATGGCTACACCTTC
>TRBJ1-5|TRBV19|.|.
CASSLGGRGNQPQHF
TGTGCCAGTAGCCTTGGCGGTCGTGGCAATCAGCCCCAGCATTTT
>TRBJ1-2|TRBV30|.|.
CAWSGLGQGTYGYTF
TGTGCCTGGAGTGGCCTCGGGCAGGGGACCTATGGCTACACCTTC
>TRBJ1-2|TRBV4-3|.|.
CASSPRGGAYYGYTF
TGCGCCAGCAGCCCCCGCGGGGGCGCGTACTATGGCTACACCTTC
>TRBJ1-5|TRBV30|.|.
CAWTGNGNQPQHF
TGTGCCTGGACAGGGAATGGCAATCAGCCCCAGCATTTT
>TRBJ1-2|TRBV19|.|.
CASRRTDYGYTF
TGTGCCAGCCGCCGGACAGACTATGGCTACACCTTC